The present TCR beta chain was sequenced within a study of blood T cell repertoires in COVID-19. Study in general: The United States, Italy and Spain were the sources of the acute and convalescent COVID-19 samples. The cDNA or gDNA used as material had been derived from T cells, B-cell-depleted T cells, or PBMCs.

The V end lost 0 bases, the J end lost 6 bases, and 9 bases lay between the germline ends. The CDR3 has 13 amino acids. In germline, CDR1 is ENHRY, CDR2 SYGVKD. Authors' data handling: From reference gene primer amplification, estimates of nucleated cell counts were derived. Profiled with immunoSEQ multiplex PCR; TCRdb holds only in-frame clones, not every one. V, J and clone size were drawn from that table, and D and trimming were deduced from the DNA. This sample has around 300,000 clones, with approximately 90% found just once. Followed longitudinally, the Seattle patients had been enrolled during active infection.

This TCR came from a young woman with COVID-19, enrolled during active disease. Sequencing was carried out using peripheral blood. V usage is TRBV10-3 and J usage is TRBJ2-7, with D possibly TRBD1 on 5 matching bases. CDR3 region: CAISESSGIEQYF. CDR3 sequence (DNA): TGTGCCATCAGTGAGTCCTCAGGGATCGAGCAGTACTTC.